The TCR beta chain described here comes from a study of graft-versus-host responses after intestinal transplantation. Whole-study context: Anti-thymocyte globulin served as induction for all recipients, who then took tacrolimus and steroids for about 3 years. Study outcomes and limitations: Individuals carrying graft-donor T cell macrochimerism showed high graft-versus-host to host-versus-graft clonal ratios in allografts. Recipient marrow contained GvH clones, some of which appeared first in ileum or blood.

This clone was seen a single time. Its matching antigen is unknown. The germline V and J ends were trimmed by 0 bases and 0 bases, with 2 bases remaining between them. This CDR3 has 13 amino acids. Germline CDR1 and CDR2: PRHDT and FYEKMQ (reference sequence). This table comes from immunoSEQ multiplex PCR, and its TCRdb copy is limited to in-frame clones, with some not included. The sample lists more than 65,000 clones, around 93% seen once, with 7.6% in the top ten. The sequences come from unstimulated CD8+ T cells sorted from spleen or lymph node cells, collected before transplant. The rearrangement uses TRBV13 and TRBJ1-2; D unclear. This TCR came from a human donor who was the organ donor for an intestinal transplant. CDR3: CASSLGTNYGYTF. As DNA, the CDR3 is TGTGCCAGCAGCTTAGGGACTAACTATGGCTACACCTTC.